Following are 13 T cell receptor beta chains from one sample sequenced in a study of T cell responses to AZD1222 COVID-19 vaccine. TCRdb's table, derived via immunoSEQ multiplex PCR, lists solely in-frame clones and lacks some. Here the sample spans about 140,000 clones, roughly 90% being singletons. Sequenced material: peripheral blood, taken on day 0 of AZD1222 vaccination. These receptors originate from an adult in good health.

This chain connects TRBV12-5 to TRBJ2-7, with TRBD1 matching over 7 bases. CDR1 is LGHNT, CDR2 FRNRAP, per germline. CDR3 length: 13 residues. V shed 6 bases and J 7 bases; nucleotides not matched to a gene: 9. The CDR3 loop reads CASGSDRAIEQYF. CDR3 DNA: TGTGCTAGTGGCTCCGACAGGGCGATTGAGCAGTACTTC.

In this sample, this clone turned up once. The rearrangement links TRBV28 to TRBJ2-7; D remains ambiguous. The CDR3 has 13 residues. V shed 5 bases and J shed 3 bases, with 11 bases lying between them. Looked up from germline, CDR1 is MDHEN and CDR2 is SYDVKM. In DNA form, the CDR3 reads TGTGCCAGCAGTCCCCACCCGAACTACGAGCAGTACTTC. This sequence encodes CASSPHPNYEQYF. Drawing the rest from reference TRBV28 and TRBJ2-7, the complete variable domain is DVKVTQSSRYLVKRTGEKVFLECVQDMDHENMFWYRQDPGLGLRLIYFSYDVKMKEKGDIPEGYSVSREKKERFSLILESASTNQTSMYLCASSPHPNYEQYFGPGTRLTVT.

The J gene is TRBJ2-7, the V gene TRBV6-2 or TRBV6-3; TRBD2 agrees at 13 bases. J lost 3 bases, V lost 5 bases, and 7 bases had no gene match. The CDR3 runs to 16 residues. CDR1 is MNHEY, CDR2 SVGEGT, per germline. The CDR3 spells CASSPRTSGSLYEQYF. CDR3 DNA sequence: TGTGCCAGCAGTCCGCGGACTAGCGGGAGCCTCTACGAGCAGTACTTC.

V usage is TRBV15 and J usage is TRBJ2-1; possible D gene TRBD1, 6 bases. Trimming took off 5 bases at V and 7 bases at J, with 9 bases between the two ends. Germline V gene data show CDR1 as LNHNV and CDR2 as YYDKDF (reference sequence). The CDR3 contains 12 residues. CDR3 in DNA: TGTGCCACCAGCTTCCAGGGGAATGAGCAGTTCTTC. It specifies CATSFQGNEQFF. The full variable domain, in which reference TRBV15 and TRBJ2-1 provide the parts outside the CDR3, is DAMVIQNPRYQVTQFGKPVTLSCSQTLNHNVMYWYQQKSSQAPKLLFHYYDKDFNNEADTPDNFQSRRPNTSFCFLDIRSPGLGDTAMYLCATSFQGNEQFFGPGTRLTVL.

There are a few counts of this clone. The rearrangement joins TRBV2 to TRBJ2-5; no reliable D call. This CDR3 has 12 amino acids. Per the germline V gene, CDR1 is SNHLY and CDR2 is FYNNEI. Deletions cut 10 bases from V and 1 base from J, with 10 bases between. CDR3 residues: CATGPSQETQYF. The CDR3 bases are TGTGCCACCGGACCCAGCCAAGAGACCCAGTACTTC.

The rearrangement uses TRBV28 and TRBJ1-5, with D possibly being TRBD1 (5 bases). The germline CDR1 and CDR2 sequences are MDHEN and SYDVKM. V was pared by 3 bases and J by 6 bases, with 12 bases between. This CDR3 is 14 amino acids long. CDR3 protein: CASSLGGPTQPQHF. The CDR3 bases are TGTGCCAGCAGTTTGGGGGGACCCACTCAGCCCCAGCATTTT.

The V gene is TRBV9, the J gene TRBJ2-5; D not certain. Germline V gene sequence: CDR1 SGDLS, CDR2 YYNGEE. This CDR3 contains 15 residues. The V end was cut by 0 bases, the J end by 3 bases, with 12 bases between. CDR3 in amino acids: CASSVASDAKETQYF. The CDR3 DNA follows: TGTGCCAGCAGCGTAGCTTCCGACGCTAAAGAGACCCAGTACTTC.

V gene TRBV9 combines with J gene TRBJ2-3; 9 nucleotides align to TRBD1. Unmatched junction bases numbered 6, after V lost 0 bases and J lost 4 bases. CDR3 length: 16 amino acids. Germline CDR1 SGDLS, CDR2 YYNGEE. The CDR3 nucleotides read TGTGCCAGCAGCGTAGACGGGACAGGGTTTTCAGATACGCAGTATTTT. As protein: CASSVDGTGFSDTQYF.

The V call is TRBV2, the J call TRBJ2-7; maybe TRBD1 (6 bases). Germline V gene lookup returns CDR1 SNHLY and CDR2 FYNNEI. This CDR3 has 15 amino acids. Trimming took off 6 bases at V and 5 bases at J, with 20 bases between the two ends. Here the CDR3 DNA reads TGTGCCAGCAGAGCCCCCTTAGGGGGTACCCACGAGCAGTACTTC. Its translation is CASRAPLGGTHEQYF. The full variable domain, with the rest looked up from reference TRBV2 and TRBJ2-7, is EPEVTQTPSHQVTQMGQEVILRCVPISNHLYFYWYRQILGQKVEFLVSFYNNEISEKSEIFDDQFSVERPDGSNFTLKIRSTKLEDSAMYFCASRAPLGGTHEQYFGPGTRLTVT.

Written as DNA, the CDR3 is TGTGCCAGCAGCCCCAGTTCGGAGAAACAGTACTTC. It is translated as CASSPSSEKQYF. The J gene is TRBJ2-7, the V gene TRBV11-3; D not certain. The CDR3 loop spans 12 amino acids. V lost 5 bases and J 10 bases, leaving 15 bases between the germline ends. Germline assignment: CDR1 SGHNT and CDR2 YENEEA. Using reference TRBV11-3 and TRBJ2-7 for the parts outside the CDR3, the full variable domain is EAGVVQSPRYKIIEKKQPVAFWCNPISGHNTLYWYLQNLGQGPELLIRYENEEAVDDSQLPKDRFSAERLKGVDSTLKIQPAELGDSAVYLCASSPSSEKQYFGPGTRLTVT.

CDR3 DNA sequence: TGTGCCAGCAGCCATGGGACTAGCGGGAGTGGGAATGAGCAGTTCTTC. It codes for CASSHGTSGSGNEQFF. The chain combines TRBV3-1 (or the pseudogene TRBV3-2) with TRBJ2-1, with 14 bases that match TRBD2. The CDR3 has 16 amino acids. V shed 3 bases and J 7 bases; nucleotides not matched to a gene: 5. The V gene's germline CDR1 is LGHDT and CDR2 YNNKEL (reference sequence).

The genes are TRBV10-3 and TRBJ1-5, with 7 bases matching TRBD1. Trimming at V came to 4 bases and at J to 2 bases, leaving 2 bases not matched to a gene. Germline CDR1 is ENHRY and CDR2 is SYGVKD. The CDR3 covers 14 residues. CDR3: CAISATGGNQPQHF. The CDR3 DNA reads TGTGCCATCAGTGCAACAGGGGGCAATCAGCCCCAGCATTTT.

This chain connects TRBV6-5 to TRBJ2-5; D is unclear. The germline V gene has CDR1 MNHEY and CDR2 SVGAGI. V lost 9 bases and J lost 1, with 18 bases in between. The CDR3 runs to 15 residues. The CDR3 protein is CASLSAWSRQETQYF. The CDR3 nucleotides are TGTGCCAGTTTGTCAGCGTGGTCACGCCAAGAGACCCAGTACTTC.